This T cell receptor beta chain was found in a study of neurological immune-mediated disorders. It was by 5'RACE with 10-nucleotide random UMIs that the cDNA was made. From the 5' RACE reads, TCRdb called clonotypes with MiXCR, one entry per CDR3 protein. The top ten clones hold less than 3.5% of a sample with roughly 60,000 distinct CDR3 sequences, more than 4% of them seen once. General study results and limits: HTLV-1-associated myelopathy had the most TCR clonal expansion, while multiple sclerosis had the least, a level that fell below healthy controls. The study phylogenetically grouped the repertoires of 18 of 34 multiple sclerosis patients into one related-CDR3 cluster, a possible signature.

This CDR3 has 16 residues. Trimming took 2 bases from V and 0 from J; bases not matched to a gene: 3. Germline-derived CDR1 and CDR2 are KGHDR and SFDVKD. The starting material, 2 million PBMCs stored at -80 C, gave rise to the unsorted libraries. This clonotype showed up many times. Its antigen is currently unknown. The clonotype originates from a woman in her fifties or sixties with multiple sclerosis. Sequencing used PBMCs. The genes are TRBV24-1 and TRBJ2-3; TRBD1 agrees at 8 bases. DNA of the CDR3: TGTGCCACCAGTGATTCCCGGACAGGGAGCACAGATACGCAGTATTTT. Its protein is CATSDSRTGSTDTQYF.